These 29 T cell receptor beta chains share one sample of origin, sequenced in a study of T cell repertoires in cytomegalovirus infection. TCRdb analysed the reads with MiXCR anew, one entry per CDR3 protein. The sample has about 47,000 distinct CDR3 sequences, nearly 20% seen once. These TCRs' antigens remain unknown. The material sequenced was CD8+ T cells from cultured PBMCs, taken from culture after CMV antigen stimulation. The source of these receptors is a human donor in good health (CMV status not recorded). Some clones in this sample may be carry-over from other donors' samples.

This clonotype was observed a few times. The gene calls are TRBV14 and TRBJ1-1; D is perhaps TRBD1 (5 bases). The CDR3 sequence is 14 residues long. V lost 5 bases and J 6 bases, leaving 16 bases between the germline ends. Germline V gives CDR1 SGHDN, CDR2 FVKESK. This CDR3 reads CASSGTAGLPEAFF. The CDR3 DNA reads as TGTGCCAGCAGCGGAACTGCAGGGCTTCCTGAAGCTTTCTTT.

The V gene is TRBV9, the J gene TRBJ2-3, with 11 bases identical to TRBD2. The CDR3 has 16 amino acids. Germline V gene sequence: CDR1 SGDLS, CDR2 YYNGEE. V shed 4 bases and J 1 base; nucleotides not matched to a gene: 5. The CDR3 DNA reads TGTGCCAGCAGCACCTATAGCGGGAGGGGCACAGATACGCAGTATTTT. Translating gives CASSTYSGRGTDTQYF.

The gene calls are TRBV4-1 and TRBJ1-1, with no clear D. CDR1 MGHRA and CDR2 YSYEKL come from the germline V gene. Trimming stripped 4 bases from V and 1 base from J, with 10 bases between. The CDR3 is 14 amino acids. The CDR3 spells CASSPFMGNTEAFF. The CDR3 bases are TGCGCCAGCAGCCCTTTCATGGGGAACACTGAAGCTTTCTTT.

In this sample, this clonotype turned up many times. J is TRBJ2-1 and V is TRBV7-3; 7 bases fit TRBD1. CDR1 is SGHTA and CDR2 is FQGTGA in the germline V gene. V lost 2 bases and J lost 1; bases outside the gene matches: 2. The CDR3 runs 15 residues. The CDR3 coding sequence is TGTGCCAGCAGCTTATCAGGGGGTTCCTACAATGAGCAGTTCTTC. Protein sequence: CASSLSGGSYNEQFF.

The V call is TRBV13, the J call TRBJ1-1; 8 bases map to TRBD1. V dropped 5 bases and J dropped 0; count of bases not matched to a gene: 8. Germline values: CDR1 PRHDT, CDR2 FYEKMQ (reference sequence). The CDR3 spans 16 residues. The CDR3 loop is CASSPGDRFLNTEAFF. In nucleotides, the CDR3 is TGTGCCAGCAGCCCAGGGGACAGGTTCCTGAACACTGAAGCTTTCTTT.

This clonotype has just a few counts. The chain carries TRBV28 and TRBJ1-4; D unclear. The V end lost 7 bases, the J end lost 2 bases, and 8 bases lay between the germline ends. Germline V lookup: CDR1 MDHEN, CDR2 SYDVKM. This CDR3 comprises 13 residues. The CDR3 nucleotides are TGTGCCAGCAAACTTGGGACTAATGAAAAACTGTTTTTT. It yields the protein CASKLGTNEKLFF.

The J gene is TRBJ2-4, the V gene TRBV7-9; TRBD2 matches 10 bases. This CDR3 spans 16 amino acids. J gave up 3 bases and V 5 bases, and 7 bases lay outside the gene matches. Per germline, CDR1 SEHNR and CDR2 FQNEAQ (reference sequence). The CDR3 DNA reads TGTGCCAGCAGCAAAACTAGCGGGGAGGACAAAAACATTCAGTACTTC. Translated: CASSKTSGEDKNIQYF. Looking up the rest from reference TRBV7-9 and TRBJ2-4 gives the full variable domain: DTGVSQNPRHKITKRGQNVTFRCDPISEHNRLYWYRQTLGQGPEFLTYFQNEAQLEKSRLLSDRFSAERPKGSFSTLEIQRTEQGDSAMYLCASSKTSGEDKNIQYFGAGTRLSVL.

This clonotype was seen at least ten times. This chain uses TRBV15 with TRBJ2-4; 7 nucleotides line up with TRBD1. J was trimmed by 6 bases and V by 2 bases; bases with no gene match: 4. CDR1 is LNHNV, CDR2 YYDKDF, per germline (reference sequence). The CDR3 totals 14 residues. The DNA for the CDR3 is TGTGCCACCAGCAGAAGGGACAGCTTAAACATTCAGTACTTC. It specifies CATSRRDSLNIQYF.

This clonotype was counted at least ten times. The gene calls are TRBV11-2 and TRBJ2-1; 10 bases map to TRBD2. Germline V gives CDR1 SGHAT, CDR2 FQNNGV. CDR3 length: 18 residues. J lost 4 bases, V lost 1 base, and 10 bases had no gene match. CDR3 sequence (DNA): TGTGCCAGCAGCTTAGTAGTTGCGGCTAGCGGGGGATACAATGAGCAGTTCTTC. Residues: CASSLVVAASGGYNEQFF. Using reference TRBV11-2 and TRBJ2-1 for the parts outside the CDR3, the full variable domain is EAGVAQSPRYKIIEKRQSVAFWCNPISGHATLYWYQQILGQGPKLLIQFQNNGVVDDSQLPKDRFSAERLKGVDSTLKIQPAKLEDSAVYLCASSLVVAASGGYNEQFFGPGTRLTVL.

This clonotype was counted only a few times. The CDR3 loop is CASSVIGAGNSPLHF. The CDR3 DNA reads as TGTGCCAGCAGTGTTATAGGCGCGGGAAATTCACCCCTCCACTTT. The gene calls are TRBV12-3 or TRBV12-4 and TRBJ1-6; D ambiguous. V was cut by 5 bases and J by 7 bases, with 15 bases left in between. The CDR3 spans 15 residues.

This clonotype was recorded many times. CDR3 DNA: TGTGCCAGCAGCCCAGCAGGAAAGCATCAGCCCCAGCATTTT. Protein sequence: CASSPAGKHQPQHF. The chain recombines TRBV7-9 with TRBJ1-5; no clear D. The CDR3 has 14 amino acids. Germline V gene sequence: CDR1 SEHNR, CDR2 FQNEAQ (reference sequence). Trimming took off 5 bases at V and 5 bases at J, with 13 bases between the two ends.

This clonotype was seen only a few times. The gene calls are TRBV20-1 and TRBJ2-7; D not resolved. Looked up from germline, CDR1 is DFQATT and CDR2 is SNEGSKA (reference sequence). V was cut by 2 bases and J by 2 bases, with 10 bases left in between. CDR3 length equals 13 residues. CDR3 sequence reads: CSARRTETYEQYF. CDR3 coding DNA: TGCAGTGCTAGAAGGACGGAAACCTACGAGCAGTACTTC.

As to this clonotype: An end of the junction differs from the germline gene, which may be a read error. This chain joins TRBV7-3 and TRBJ1-1; D unclear. This CDR3 is built from 14 residues. Germline-derived CDR1 and CDR2 are SGHTA and FQGTGA. The CDR3 loop reads CANSLSLMVTEAFF. In nucleotides, the CDR3 is TGTGCCAACAGCTTATCGTTAATGGTGACTGAAGCTTTCTTT. Supplemented by reference TRBV7-3 and TRBJ1-1, the full variable domain reads GAGVSQTPSNKVTEKGKYVELRCDPISGHTALYWYRQSLGQGPEFLIYFQGTGAADDSGLPNDRFFAVRPEGSVSTLKIQRTERGDSAVYLCANSLSLMVTEAFFGQGTRLTVV.

The chain uses TRBV7-9 and TRBJ2-7, with D possibly matching TRBD2 (6 bases). With 4 bases removed from V and 6 bases from J, the gap between germline ends came to 13 bases. CDR3 length: 13 residues. Germline CDR1 is SEHNR and CDR2 is FQNEAQ (reference sequence). The CDR3 reads CASSSDLEGEQYF. The CDR3 bases are TGTGCCAGCAGCTCCGACTTGGAGGGCGAGCAGTACTTC.

There are a few counts of this clonotype. V gene TRBV11-3 combines with J gene TRBJ1-1; D call uncertain. Trimming removed 3 bases from V and 1 base from J, with 6 bases in between. This CDR3 has 13 amino acids. The V gene's germline CDR1 is SGHNT and CDR2 YENEEA. The chain's CDR3 is CASSFTENTEAFF. CDR3 in DNA: TGTGCCAGCAGCTTTACAGAGAACACTGAAGCTTTCTTT.

In this sample, this clonotype turned up many times. The V call is TRBV27, the J call TRBJ1-2, with TRBD1 matching over 9 bases. The CDR3 totals 17 residues. Germline trimming cut 6 bases from V and 6 bases from J; bases unmatched to any gene: 17. Germline-derived CDR1 and CDR2 are MNHEY and SMNVEV (reference sequence). The CDR3 DNA reads TGTGCCAGCAGCGCCGGGACAGGGCCCATCTTCGGGAATGGCTACACCTTC. This codes for CASSAGTGPIFGNGYTF.

The CDR3 coding sequence is TGTGCCAGCAGCTTCGGGACGGAGTTTTACAATGAGCAGTTCTTC. The encoded protein is CASSFGTEFYNEQFF. The V call is TRBV7-9, the J call TRBJ2-1; D is perhaps TRBD1 or TRBD2 (5 bases each). V shed 3 bases and J shed 4 bases, with 13 bases lying between them. CDR1 and CDR2 from the germline V gene are SEHNR and FQNEAQ (reference sequence). The CDR3 is 15 residues long.

Worth noting for this clonotype: Given a much more abundant clone one base away, this may be a read error. V gene TRBV6-1 combines with J gene TRBJ1-6; D not certain. Looked up from germline, CDR1 is MNHNS and CDR2 is SASEGT. The CDR3 length is 14 residues. Trimming shortened V by 0 bases and J by 7 bases, and 7 bases separated the two germline ends. The CDR3 DNA reads TGTGCCAGCAGTGAAGCGGACGGGAATTCACCCCTCCACTTT. Translation: CASSEADGNSPLHF.

This clonotype came up a few times. Sequence at one end of the junction differs from germline and may be a read error. V gene TRBV7-7 combines with J gene TRBJ1-1; D gene ambiguous. The CDR3 consists of 13 residues. Germline CDR1 SSHAT, CDR2 FNYEAQ (reference sequence). CDR3 nucleotide sequence: TGTGCTAGCAGCTCCGACTGGAACACTGAAGCTTTCTTT. Translating gives CASSSDWNTEAFF.

CDR3 sequence: CASSQASGRYEQYF. In DNA form, the CDR3 reads TGCGCCAGCAGCCAAGCTAGCGGTCGGTACGAGCAGTACTTC. V and J are TRBV4-3 and TRBJ2-7; 7 positions agree with TRBD2. The germline V gene has CDR1 LGHNA and CDR2 YSLEER. V was clipped by 1 base and J by 4 bases; unmatched bases: 4. The CDR3 contains 14 residues.

This clonotype appeared many times. The chain is built from TRBV6-2 or TRBV6-3 and TRBJ2-1, with D possibly matching TRBD1 (6 bases). This CDR3 spans 18 amino acids. V was shortened by 2 bases and J by 6 bases, with 23 bases between the two germline ends. Looked up from germline, CDR1 is MNHEY and CDR2 is SVGEGT. The DNA of the CDR3 is TGTGCCAGCAGTTACCCGCTCCGGGTCACAAAAGGGGGCAATGAGCAGTTCTTC. This sequence encodes CASSYPLRVTKGGNEQFF.

This rearrangement joins TRBV7-2 to TRBJ1-1, with D maybe TRBD1 (5 bases). Trimming removed 7 bases from V and 1 base from J, with 13 bases in between. The CDR3 is 14 amino acids. Germline V gene data show CDR1 as SGHTA and CDR2 as FQGNSA. CDR3 bases: TGTGCCAGCATCGTGGGGGGGGGGAACACTGAAGCTTTCTTT. It specifies CASIVGGGNTEAFF.

V is TRBV5-4 and J is TRBJ2-7; TRBD1 aligns across 7 bases. Germline lookup yields CDR1 SGHNT and CDR2 YYREEE (reference sequence). CDR3 length: 15 amino acids. The V segment lost 0 bases and the J segment 0 bases; nucleotides outside the gene matches: 3. The CDR3 DNA follows: TGTGCCAGCAGCTTGGATCGACAGGGCTCCTACGAGCAGTACTTC. Amino acid sequence: CASSLDRQGSYEQYF.

This clonotype was observed at least ten times. The rearrangement links TRBV7-9 to TRBJ2-3; 7 bases fit TRBD2. This CDR3 region has 14 residues. Germline CDR1 SEHNR, CDR2 FQNEAQ (reference sequence). V shed 1 base, J shed 4 bases, and the junction held 2 bases outside the gene matches. The CDR3 sequence: CASSLDGLADTQYF. DNA of the CDR3: TGTGCCAGCAGCTTAGATGGACTAGCAGATACGCAGTATTTT.

As concerns this clonotype: This may arise from a read error, as a much more abundant clone is one base away. V usage is TRBV11-2 and J usage is TRBJ2-1; possibly TRBD1 or TRBD2 for D (5 bases each). Germline CDR1 and CDR2: SGHAT and FQNNGV. V gave up 10 bases and J gave up 10 bases, with 20 bases separating them. The CDR3 length is 13 residues. The CDR3 spells CANTTPIGEEQFF. The CDR3 DNA sequence: TGTGCCAACACCACCCCCATAGGGGAGGAGCAGTTCTTC.

A few counts support this clonotype. V and J are TRBV12-3 or TRBV12-4 and TRBJ2-1; unclear D gene. The germline V and J ends were trimmed by 5 bases and 8 bases, with 7 bases remaining between them. The CDR3 is made up of 11 amino acids. DNA of the CDR3: TGTGCCAGCAGTCCTCTCCATGAGCAGTTCTTC. Residues: CASSPLHEQFF.

V usage is TRBV7-2 and J usage is TRBJ2-5; 9 nucleotides align to TRBD2. The CDR3 consists of 16 residues. CDR1 and CDR2 (germline): SGHTA, FQGNSA. With 1 base clipped from V and 4 bases from J, the junction kept 7 bases outside the gene matches. CDR3: CASSLGAGGPSETQYF. The DNA of the CDR3 is TGTGCCAGCAGCTTAGGGGCGGGAGGGCCCTCAGAGACCCAGTACTTC.

This chain uses TRBV7-8 with TRBJ2-5, with D tentatively TRBD1 (5 bases). Germline V gives CDR1 SGHVS, CDR2 FQNEAQ. The CDR3 contains 17 residues. V was shortened by 1 base and J by 2 bases, with 17 bases between the two germline ends. CDR3 region: CASSLGTHDSGQETQYF. DNA of the CDR3: TGTGCCAGCAGCTTAGGGACCCACGACAGTGGGCAAGAGACCCAGTACTTC.

This clonotype came up many times. J is TRBJ1-1 and V is TRBV7-8; D is undetermined. Germline assignment: CDR1 SGHVS and CDR2 FQNEAQ. This CDR3 has 16 residues. Trimming stripped 1 base from V and 6 bases from J, with 18 bases between. The CDR3 sequence: CASSLVGSYGNPEAFF. For the CDR3, the DNA is TGTGCCAGCAGCTTAGTAGGGAGTTACGGAAACCCTGAAGCTTTCTTT. Full variable domain (missing parts from reference TRBV7-8 and TRBJ1-1): GAGVSQSPRYKVAKRGQDVALRCDPISGHVSLFWYQQALGQGPEFLTYFQNEAQLDKSGLPSDRFFAERPEGSVSTLKIQRTQQEDSAVYLCASSLVGSYGNPEAFFGQGTRLTVV.